A single sample gave rise to the 9 T cell receptor beta chains below, sequenced in a study of blood T cell repertoires in COVID-19. The table came from immunoSEQ multiplex PCR; TCRdb's copy has only in-frame clones and leaves some out. The repertoire has around 270,000 clones, approximately 85% of them found once; the top ten carry more than 3.5%. Sequencing used PBMCs or T cells enriched from blood (not recorded which). Receptors were obtained from a woman in her thirties who had recovered from COVID-19.

The rearrangement links TRBV13 to TRBJ2-7, with 11 bases that match TRBD2. V was pared by 3 bases and J by 6 bases, with 7 bases of the junction left unmatched. The CDR3 is 15 amino acids. Germline V lookup: CDR1 PRHDT, CDR2 FYEKMQ (reference sequence). CDR3: CASSLYLAGGREQYF. The CDR3 DNA follows: TGTGCCAGCAGCTTGTATCTAGCGGGGGGTCGCGAGCAGTACTTC.

The genes are TRBV29-1 and TRBJ2-3, with D possibly TRBD2 on 6 matching bases. The V gene's germline CDR1 is SQVTM and CDR2 ANQGSEA. The CDR3 totals 14 residues. Trimming took off 3 bases at V and 6 bases at J, with 16 bases between the two ends. The CDR3 nucleotides are TGCAGCGTTGAGGGCCGGGAGAGAATGGATACGCAGTATTTT. Its protein product is CSVEGRERMDTQYF.

This clone was detected once. This chain uses TRBV19 with TRBJ1-2, with D tentatively TRBD1 (6 bases). V dropped 3 bases and J dropped 4 bases, with 9 bases sitting between them. The CDR3 sequence is 13 residues long. Looked up from germline, CDR1 is LNHDA and CDR2 is SQIVND (reference sequence). The CDR3 loop is CASSMVTGYGYTF. The CDR3 bases are TGTGCCAGTAGTATGGTGACAGGCTATGGCTACACCTTC.

The chain uses TRBV6-4 and TRBJ1-1; D remains unclear. This CDR3 is built from 16 residues. Germline V lookup: CDR1 MRHNA, CDR2 SNTAGT. Trimming left V 6 bases short and J 4 bases short, with 21 bases between. CDR3 sequence (DNA): TGTGCCAGCAGCCCCCTAGCACCCTTATCCTTCACTGAAGCTTTCTTT. The encoded protein is CASSPLAPLSFTEAFF.

The chain links TRBV5-4 to TRBJ2-7; 10 bases line up with TRBD2. V was clipped by 3 bases and J by 0 bases; unmatched bases: 3. Germline V gives CDR1 SGHNT, CDR2 YYREEE (reference sequence). The CDR3 sequence is 15 residues long. The DNA for the CDR3 is TGTGCCAGCAGCTCCCGGACTAGCGGCTCCTACGAGCAGTACTTC. It translates to CASSSRTSGSYEQYF. Looking up the rest from reference TRBV5-4 and TRBJ2-7 gives the full variable domain: ETGVTQSPTHLIKTRGQQVTLRCSSQSGHNTVSWYQQALGQGPQFIFQYYREEENGRGNFPPRFSGLQFPNYSSELNVNALELDDSALYLCASSSRTSGSYEQYFGPGTRLTVT.

This clone was picked up a small number of times. The chain links TRBV4-1 to TRBJ2-1, with a weak D call TRBD2 (6 bases). The CDR3 totals 14 residues. The V and J ends lost 1 base and 3 bases respectively, with 7 bases between them. Germline V CDR1 and CDR2: MGHRA, YSYEKL. CDR3 sequence (DNA): TGCGCCAGCAGCCAAGTCGGGAGCTACAATGAGCAGTTCTTC. This translates into CASSQVGSYNEQFF.

This clone was detected a few times. V usage is TRBV6-4 and J usage is TRBJ2-3; no definite D call. This CDR3 has 15 residues. Between the trimmed V and J ends, which lost 0 bases and 3 bases, there was a span of 10 bases. Germline CDR1 and CDR2: MRHNA and SNTAGT. The CDR3, as DNA: TGTGCCAGCAGTGACTCATGGAGAGCTACAGATACGCAGTATTTT. Its protein product is CASSDSWRATDTQYF.

This clone has ten or more counts. The CDR3 DNA follows: TGTGCCACCAGCAGACCCCTAAGCGGGGGGGCCGAAGAGACCCAGTACTTC. This sequence encodes CATSRPLSGGAEETQYF. This sequence joins TRBV15 and TRBJ2-5; 10 bases are shared with TRBD2. Germline CDR1 and CDR2: LNHNV and YYDKDF (reference sequence). V lost 2 bases to trimming and J lost 3 bases; unmatched junction nucleotides: 9. The length of the CDR3 is 17 residues.

The CDR3 nucleotides are TGTGCCAGCAGTTCAATTTTGGGGGCAGGGAGAGGCTACACCTTC. This encodes CASSSILGAGRGYTF. The chain employs TRBV6-5 and TRBJ1-2, with a tentative D call TRBD1 (6 bases). V dropped 4 bases and J dropped 8 bases, with 20 bases sitting between them. CDR1 and CDR2 (germline): MNHEY, SVGAGI. The CDR3 loop spans 15 amino acids.